The 15 T cell receptor beta chains listed next were all sequenced from one sample in a study of monozygotic twins with inflammatory bowel disease. TCRdb re-called the 5' RACE reads and catalogs CDR3 proteins one per entry, DNA excluded. This sample lists roughly 170,000 distinct CDR3 sequences; its ten largest clones have approximately 7%. Sequencing input: blood. The receptors derive from a human donor with ulcerative colitis or Crohn's disease, or a healthy co-twin of an affected twin (not recorded which).

The chain carries TRBV13 and TRBJ2-2; the TRBD2 assignment by TCRdb is unverifiable without DNA. Germline CDR1 and CDR2: PRHDT and FYEKMQ (reference sequence). The CDR3 is 19 amino acids. CDR3 in amino acids: CASSLGASGGLYFTGELFF.

The rearrangement links TRBV12-3 or TRBV12-4 to TRBJ2-5; TCRdb reports TRBD1, a call that lacks DNA to check it against. The CDR3 covers 14 residues. The CDR3 sequence: CASSITGGQETQYF.

V gene TRBV5-1 combines with J gene TRBJ2-5; TCRdb's D call of TRBD2 is untestable without DNA. This CDR3 is 13 amino acids long. Looked up from germline, CDR1 is SGHRS and CDR2 is YFSETQ. The CDR3 region is CASSRTSEETQYF.

CDR3: CASSLVDRVSAGELFF. The rearrangement links TRBV5-5 to TRBJ2-2; without DNA, the TCRdb call of TRBD1 cannot be checked. Germline CDR1 SGHKS, CDR2 YYEKEE (reference sequence). The CDR3 consists of 16 residues.

V and J are TRBV27 and TRBJ2-1. CDR3 length equals 14 residues. Germline lookup yields CDR1 MNHEY and CDR2 SMNVEV (reference sequence). CDR3 sequence: CASSVVRFSNEQFF.

V and J are TRBV24-1 and TRBJ2-2; TCRdb lists TRBD1, though no DNA is available to test this call. In germline, CDR1 is KGHDR, CDR2 SFDVKD. This CDR3 has 15 residues. CDR3 loop: CATSVDRGNTGELFF.

This sequence joins TRBV4-1 and TRBJ2-7; the D gene TCRdb calls, TRBD2, cannot be checked with no DNA. Germline V gene data show CDR1 as MGHRA and CDR2 as YSYEKL. The CDR3 contains 16 residues. CDR3 region: CASSQDGTSGTYEQYF.

J is TRBJ1-2 and V is TRBV5-1. This CDR3 comprises 12 residues. The germline V gene encodes CDR1 SGHRS and CDR2 YFSETQ. The CDR3 is CASSLDGRRQTF.

This rearrangement joins TRBV4-1 to TRBJ2-7; absent DNA, TCRdb's TRBD2 call cannot be checked. There are 15 residues in the CDR3. CDR1 and CDR2 from the germline V gene are MGHRA and YSYEKL. CDR3 amino acids: CASSVRTGGYYEQYF.

V usage is TRBV7-2 and J usage is TRBJ2-5. This CDR3 is 15 amino acids long. Germline V gene data show CDR1 as SGHTA and CDR2 as FQGNSA. The CDR3 sequence is CASSLRRAAQETQYF.

CDR3 protein: CASSFVPGRVQETQYF. The J gene is TRBJ2-5, the V gene TRBV11-2; TCRdb returns TRBD1, unconfirmable since there is no DNA. The CDR3 is made up of 16 amino acids. Germline V gene lookup returns CDR1 SGHAT and CDR2 FQNNGV.

This sequence joins TRBV7-2 and TRBJ1-6; as DNA is missing, the TRBD1 call by TCRdb cannot be tested. CDR1 and CDR2 (germline): SGHTA, FQGNSA. This CDR3 spans 15 amino acids. The CDR3: CASSFGAAQLSPLHF.

V and J are TRBV20-1 and TRBJ1-1; TCRdb selects TRBD1, and the lack of DNA leaves this call unchecked. Germline assignment: CDR1 DFQATT and CDR2 SNEGSKA (reference sequence). The CDR3 runs to 15 residues. This chain's CDR3 is CSANRDRGRGTEAFF.

The chain combines TRBV20-1 with TRBJ2-3; checking the TCRdb D call of TRBD2 is not possible without DNA. The CDR3 length is 13 residues. Germline loops: CDR1 DFQATT, CDR2 SNEGSKA (reference sequence). CDR3 sequence reads: CSARGPVVATQYF.

The rearrangement uses TRBV7-9 and TRBJ1-1; the TRBD1 assignment by TCRdb is unverifiable without DNA. The CDR3 contains 14 residues. The germline V gene encodes CDR1 SEHNR and CDR2 FQNEAQ (reference sequence). The CDR3 here is CASSLSQGGGEAFF.